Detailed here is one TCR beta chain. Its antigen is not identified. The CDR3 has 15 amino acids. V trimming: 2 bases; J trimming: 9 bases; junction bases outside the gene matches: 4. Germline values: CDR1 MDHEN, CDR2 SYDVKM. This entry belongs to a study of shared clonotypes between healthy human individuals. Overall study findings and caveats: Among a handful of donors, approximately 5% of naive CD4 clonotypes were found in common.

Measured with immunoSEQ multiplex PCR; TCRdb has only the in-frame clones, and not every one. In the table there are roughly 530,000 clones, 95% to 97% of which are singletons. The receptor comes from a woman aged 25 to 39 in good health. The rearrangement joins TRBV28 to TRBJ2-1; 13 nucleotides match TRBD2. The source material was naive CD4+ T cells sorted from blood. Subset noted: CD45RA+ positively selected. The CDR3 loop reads CASSLGGLAGPEQFF. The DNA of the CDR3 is TGTGCCAGCAGTTTAGGGGGACTAGCGGGACCTGAGCAGTTCTTC.